These 11 T cell receptor beta chains were sequenced from one sample in a study of CD8 T cells in Susac syndrome. Reverse transcription of roughly 0.5 to 1 ug RNA was carried out with random hexamers. One entry per CDR3 protein results from TCRdb running MiXCR on the immunoSEQ multiplex PCR reads. Of about 300,000 distinct CDR3 sequences listed, almost 85% are singletons. Sample: CD8+ T cells from PBMCs. The receptor source for this set is a human donor with multiple sclerosis.

The rearrangement uses TRBV7-2 and TRBJ1-2; D is unclear. The CDR3 runs to 14 residues. Germline V gene sequence: CDR1 SGHTA, CDR2 FQGNSA. V lost 5 bases and J 4 bases, leaving 14 bases between the germline ends. The CDR3 loop reads CASSPPDGLYGYTF. The DNA for the CDR3 is TGTGCCAGCAGCCCACCGGACGGACTCTATGGCTACACCTTC. Looking up the rest from reference TRBV7-2 and TRBJ1-2 gives the full variable domain: GAGVSQSPSNKVTEKGKDVELRCDPISGHTALYWYRQSLGQGLEFLIYFQGNSAPDKSGLPSDRFSAERTGGSVSTLTIQRTQQEDSAVYLCASSPPDGLYGYTFGSGTRLTVV.

The genes are TRBV7-8 and TRBJ1-2; a possible D gene is TRBD1 (5 bases). The V gene lost 10 bases and the J gene lost 4 bases, with 10 bases spanning the gap. CDR1 SGHVS and CDR2 FQNEAQ come from the germline V gene. CDR3 length equals 11 residues. CDR3 nucleotide sequence: TGTGCCACTAGGGACTTCTATGGCTACACCTTC. This encodes CATRDFYGYTF. Based on the CDR3 plus reference TRBV7-8 and TRBJ1-2, the full variable domain is GAGVSQSPRYKVAKRGQDVALRCDPISGHVSLFWYQQALGQGPEFLTYFQNEAQLDKSGLPSDRFFAERPEGSVSTLKIQRTQQEDSAVYLCATRDFYGYTFGSGTRLTVV.

V gene TRBV27 combines with J gene TRBJ2-7; the D is unclear. CDR3 length equals 13 residues. V lost 4 bases and J 1 base, leaving 8 bases between the germline ends. CDR1 is MNHEY, CDR2 SMNVEV, per germline (reference sequence). In DNA, the CDR3 is TGTGCCAGCAGTTATTCAAGGTCCTACGAGCAGTACTTC. Residues: CASSYSRSYEQYF.

This chain connects TRBV27 to TRBJ2-7; D is perhaps TRBD2 (5 bases). This CDR3 is 14 amino acids long. V was trimmed by 10 bases and J by 0 bases, leaving 16 bases between them. Germline assignment: CDR1 MNHEY and CDR2 SMNVEV (reference sequence). CDR3 in amino acids: CATRGSPSSYEQYF. The CDR3 DNA is TGTGCCACCCGCGGGTCACCGAGCTCCTACGAGCAGTACTTC.

The rearrangement links TRBV5-1 to TRBJ2-3, with D possibly TRBD2 on 5 matching bases. Trimming cost V 0 bases and J 1 base, with 9 bases left between them. This CDR3 has 15 residues. Germline CDR1 is SGHRS and CDR2 is YFSETQ. CDR3 amino acids: CASSLELDGTDTQYF. For the CDR3, the DNA is TGCGCCAGCAGCTTGGAACTAGACGGCACAGATACGCAGTATTTT.

This chain links TRBV13 with TRBJ2-1, with 7 bases that match TRBD2. V lost 3 bases, J lost 6 bases, and 11 bases stayed unmatched. The CDR3 runs 16 residues. Germline assignment: CDR1 PRHDT and CDR2 FYEKMQ (reference sequence). The CDR3 region has the DNA TGTGCCAGCAGCTTCCCCCAGGAGCGGGAAGGCAATGAGCAGTTCTTC. Protein product: CASSFPQEREGNEQFF.

This chain connects TRBV7-9 to TRBJ1-2; 9 bases match TRBD1. V trimming: 5 bases; J trimming: 5 bases; junction bases outside the gene matches: 9. Germline loops: CDR1 SEHNR, CDR2 FQNEAQ (reference sequence). CDR3 size: 15 residues. CDR3 region: CASSPGQGPGYGYTF. The CDR3 DNA follows: TGTGCCAGCAGCCCGGGACAGGGCCCGGGGTATGGCTACACCTTC.

This rearrangement joins TRBV6-5 to TRBJ2-7; D is possibly TRBD1 (5 bases). The germline V and J ends were trimmed by 0 bases and 0 bases, with 12 bases remaining between them. Germline V gene data show CDR1 as MNHEY and CDR2 as SVGAGI. The CDR3 extends over 16 amino acids. This CDR3 reads CASSYSNRFSSYEQYF. Written as DNA, the CDR3 is TGTGCCAGCAGTTACTCGAACAGGTTCTCCTCCTACGAGCAGTACTTC.

The chain joins TRBV7-9 to TRBJ2-1; D is perhaps TRBD2 (6 bases). Germline V CDR1 and CDR2: SEHNR, FQNEAQ (reference sequence). The CDR3 loop spans 17 amino acids. Trimming removed 5 bases at V and 0 bases at J, with 17 bases between. CDR3 loop: CASSNTRGKSSYNEQFF. DNA for the CDR3: TGTGCCAGCAGCAATACTCGCGGGAAGAGCTCCTACAATGAGCAGTTCTTC.

The genes are TRBV5-4 and TRBJ2-7; tentative D call: TRBD1 (6 bases). The V end was cut by 0 bases, the J end by 2 bases, with 9 bases between. Germline CDR1 reads SGHNT; CDR2 reads YYREEE (reference sequence). This CDR3 spans 14 amino acids. CDR3: CASSLGQETYEQYF. The CDR3 nucleotides read TGTGCCAGCAGCTTGGGACAGGAGACCTACGAGCAGTACTTC.

This clonotype was counted many times. The chain has TRBV12-3 or TRBV12-4 and TRBJ1-2, with unresolved D. The CDR3 runs to 11 residues. The V end lost 6 bases, the J end lost 5 bases, and 7 bases lay between the germline ends. The CDR3 protein is CASSPGYGYTF. In DNA, the CDR3 is TGTGCCAGCAGCCCCGGGTATGGCTACACCTTC.